This T cell receptor beta chain is drawn from a study of blood T cell repertoires in COVID-19. The table came from immunoSEQ multiplex PCR; TCRdb's copy has only in-frame clones and leaves some out. The sample lists under 250,000 clones, about 85% seen once, with 1.9% in the top ten. The germline V gene encodes CDR1 MDHEN and CDR2 SYDVKM. The CDR3 is 15 residues long. V was pared by 3 bases and J by 1 base, with 12 bases between. This chain connects TRBV28 to TRBJ2-5; weak D call: TRBD2 (6 bases). This TCR derives from a man aged 25-45 years who had recovered from COVID-19. Input material: peripheral blood. The CDR3, as DNA: TGTGCCAGCAGTTTTGACGGGGGTCTCCAAGAGACCCAGTACTTC. Protein sequence: CASSFDGGLQETQYF.